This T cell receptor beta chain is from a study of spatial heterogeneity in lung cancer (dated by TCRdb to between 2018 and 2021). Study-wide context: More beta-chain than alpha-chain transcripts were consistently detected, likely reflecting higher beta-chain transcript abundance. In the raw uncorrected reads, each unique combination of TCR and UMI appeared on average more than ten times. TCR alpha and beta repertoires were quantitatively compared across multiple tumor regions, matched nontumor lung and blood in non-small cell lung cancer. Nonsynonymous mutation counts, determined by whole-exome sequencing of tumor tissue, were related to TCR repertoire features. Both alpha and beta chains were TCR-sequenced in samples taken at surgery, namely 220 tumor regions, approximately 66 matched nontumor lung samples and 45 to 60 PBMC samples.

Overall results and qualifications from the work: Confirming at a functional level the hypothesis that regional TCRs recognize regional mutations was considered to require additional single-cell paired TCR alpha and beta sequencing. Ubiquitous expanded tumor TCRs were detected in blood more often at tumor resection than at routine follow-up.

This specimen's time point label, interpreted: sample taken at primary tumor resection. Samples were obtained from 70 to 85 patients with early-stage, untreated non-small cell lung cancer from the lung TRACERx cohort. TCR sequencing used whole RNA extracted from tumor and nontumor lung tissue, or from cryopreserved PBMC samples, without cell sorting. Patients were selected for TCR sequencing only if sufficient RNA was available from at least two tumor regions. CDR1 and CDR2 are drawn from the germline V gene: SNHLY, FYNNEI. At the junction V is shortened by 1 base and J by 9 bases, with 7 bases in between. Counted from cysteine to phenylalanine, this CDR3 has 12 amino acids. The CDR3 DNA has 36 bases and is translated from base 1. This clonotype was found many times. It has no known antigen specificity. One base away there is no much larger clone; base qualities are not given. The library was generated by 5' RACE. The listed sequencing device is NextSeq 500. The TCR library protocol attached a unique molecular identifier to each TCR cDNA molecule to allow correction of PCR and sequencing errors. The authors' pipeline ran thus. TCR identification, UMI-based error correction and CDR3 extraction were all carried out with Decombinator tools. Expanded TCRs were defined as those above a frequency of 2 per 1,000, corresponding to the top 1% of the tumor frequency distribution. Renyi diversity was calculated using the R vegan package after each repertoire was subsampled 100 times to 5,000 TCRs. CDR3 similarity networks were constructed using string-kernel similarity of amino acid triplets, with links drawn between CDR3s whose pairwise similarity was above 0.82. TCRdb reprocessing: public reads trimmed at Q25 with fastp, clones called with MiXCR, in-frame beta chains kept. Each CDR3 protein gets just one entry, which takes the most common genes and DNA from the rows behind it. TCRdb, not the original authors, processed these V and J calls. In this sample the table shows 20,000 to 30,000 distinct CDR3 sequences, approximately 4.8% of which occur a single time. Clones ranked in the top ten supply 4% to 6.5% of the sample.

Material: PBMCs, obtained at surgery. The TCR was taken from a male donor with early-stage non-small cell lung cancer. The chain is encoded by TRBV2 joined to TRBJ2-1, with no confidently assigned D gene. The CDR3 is CASSEGWGEQFF. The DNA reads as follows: TGTGCCAGCAGTGAAGGCTGGGGTGAGCAGTTCTTC.